These T cell receptor beta chains were read from a single sample in a study of cytotoxic CD8 clonotypes in ibrutinib-treated CLL. Generated by immunoSEQ multiplex PCR, the TCRdb table keeps only in-frame clones and is missing some. The sample gives a few hundred thousand clones, 70% of which show up once; 15% to 19% is in the top ten. The source material was PBMCs, sampled after 24 months of ibrutinib treatment. The receptors were sampled from a human donor with chronic lymphocytic leukemia. The conserved cysteine and the conserved F or W are not part of the CDR3 here.

v_gene	j_gene	CDR3aa
TRBV25-1	TRBJ1-1	ASSARGNTEAF
TRBV29-1	TRBJ1-3	SVGPKAGNTIY
TRBV27	TRBJ1-6	ASRSGTGNNSPLH
TRBV7-3	TRBJ2-7	ASSASPLYEQY
TRBV7-2	TRBJ2-7	ASSLVVGFGATYEQY
TRBV5-1	TRBJ1-3	ASSLGASAGNTIY
TRBV19	TRBJ2-5	ASSMRRGQQETQY
TRBV2	TRBJ1-1	ASRDRANTEAF
TRBV4-1	TRBJ2-2	ASSLQGTSGSLGTGELF
TRBV2	TRBJ1-2	ASSEGTGLYGYT
TRBV23-1	TRBJ2-1	ASSRRWREGRYEQF
TRBV5-1	TRBJ1-5	ASSLPVGRNSNQPQH
TRBV7-9	TRBJ1-5	ASSSDPQAQH
TRBV11-3	TRBJ2-1	ASSREGGYYNEQF
TRBV6-5	TRBJ2-7	ATKGQGAYEQY
TRBV18	TRBJ2-3	ASSPIDSPLTDTQY
TRBV7-9	TRBJ2-3	ASSLVGGVGTDTQY
TRBV7-9	TRBJ2-7	ASSKGLAGTYEQY
TRBV7-2	TRBJ2-7	ASSLDLERELAYEQY
TRBV5-1	TRBJ2-3	ASSLTWDSQTDTQY
TRBV19	TRBJ2-7	ASAQGTGGNEQY
TRBV27	TRBJ2-1	ASIDSSSSYNEQF
TRBV19	TRBJ1-2	ASSIAGQGNYGYT
TRBV5-1	TRBJ1-1	ASSYWGTTEAF
TRBV9	TRBJ2-5	ASSPFGETQY
TRBV27	TRBJ2-7	ASRDYQSYEQY
TRBV7-2	TRBJ2-1	ASSKSTGVGENEQF
TRBV11-2	TRBJ2-1	ASSLGPGGGRFYNEQF
TRBV28	TRBJ2-1	ASTPGSRSSYNEQF
TRBV9	TRBJ2-3	ASSKDPGSQY
TRBV14	TRBJ2-7	ASSQGWGIPYEQY